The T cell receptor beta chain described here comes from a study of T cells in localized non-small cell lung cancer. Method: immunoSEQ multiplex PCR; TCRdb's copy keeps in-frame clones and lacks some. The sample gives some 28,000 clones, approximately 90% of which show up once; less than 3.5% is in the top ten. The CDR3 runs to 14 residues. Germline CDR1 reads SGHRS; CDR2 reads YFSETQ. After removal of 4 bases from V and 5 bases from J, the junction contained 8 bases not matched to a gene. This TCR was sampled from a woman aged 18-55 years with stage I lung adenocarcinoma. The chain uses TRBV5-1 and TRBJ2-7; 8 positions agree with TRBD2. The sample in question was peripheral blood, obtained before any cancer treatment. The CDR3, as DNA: TGCGCCAGCAGCGCAGGGACGGGAGGGAACGAGCAGTACTTC. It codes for CASSAGTGGNEQYF.